This T cell receptor beta chain was sequenced during a study of blood T cell repertoires in COVID-19. Looking at the study overall: The United States, Italy and Spain supplied acute and convalescent COVID-19 samples.

Per the original data handling: Amplified reference gene primers provided the basis for estimating nucleated cell counts. This table comes from immunoSEQ multiplex PCR, and its TCRdb copy is limited to in-frame clones, with some not included. The V and J calls and the clone size are those of that table, but D and trimming were determined from the DNA. The sample lists 150,000 to 200,000 clones, around 80% occurring once. Sequenced input: peripheral blood. The receptor comes from a man aged 55 to 69 with active or convalescent COVID-19.

This chain's CDR3 is CASSIGGGYEQYF. CDR3 nucleotides: TGTGCCAGTAGTATCGGGGGGGGCTACGAGCAGTACTTC. This chain links TRBV19 with TRBJ2-7; 8 bases fit TRBD2. The CDR3 is made up of 13 amino acids. J was trimmed by 3 bases and V by 3 bases; bases with no gene match: 1. Germline V gene data show CDR1 as LNHDA and CDR2 as SQIVND (reference sequence). The full variable domain, in which reference TRBV19 and TRBJ2-7 provide the parts outside the CDR3, is DGGITQSPKYLFRKEGQNVTLSCEQNLNHDAMYWYRQDPGQGLRLIYYSQIVNDFQKGDIAEGYSVSREKKESFPLTVTSAQKNPTAFYLCASSIGGGYEQYFGPGTRLTVT.